This record looks at one T cell receptor (beta chain) sequence and its context. Its specificity is not known. The DNA input per sorted-subset replicate PCR was about 220 ng, corresponding to some 30,000 T cell genomes. Produced via immunoSEQ multiplex PCR; TCRdb's table is partial and in-frame only. The sample records about 1,500,000 clones, around 97% being singletons. Germline CDR1 and CDR2: SNHLY and FYNNEI. V dropped 3 bases and J dropped 7 bases, with 13 bases sitting between them. CDR3 size: 14 residues. These data are taken from a study of shared clonotypes between healthy human individuals. Study outcomes and limitations: Several donors held about 5.1% of naive CD4 clonotypes in common. Only blood underwent sampling, and tissue repertoires likely differ. Memory subsets had estimated richness that was generally smaller than that of naive subsets.

Sequenced material: naive CD4+ T cells sorted from blood. Subset reported: CD45RA+ positively selected. This receptor was identified in a man aged 25-45 years in good health. J is TRBJ2-4 and V is TRBV2; D is unclear. The CDR3 DNA is TGTGCCAGCAGTGACTCGTCAGGCAGGAACATTCAGTACTTC. Its translation is CASSDSSGRNIQYF.